These 27 T cell receptor beta chains were sequenced from one sample in a study of spatial heterogeneity in lung cancer. One entry per CDR3 protein results from TCRdb running MiXCR on the 5' RACE reads. The table includes 25,000 or so distinct CDR3 sequences, 10% to 15% detected once. As to time point: sample taken at primary tumor resection. Sequencing was performed on whole RNA extracted from tumor and nontumor lung tissue, or from frozen PBMC, and the material was left unsorted. Source: PBMCs, taken at surgery. These receptor sequences come from a female donor with early-stage non-small cell lung cancer.

There are many counts of this clonotype. This rearrangement joins TRBV29-1 to TRBJ2-7; 9 nucleotides match TRBD1. Germline values: CDR1 SQVTM, CDR2 ANQGSEA. After removal of 5 bases from V and 3 bases from J, the junction contained 14 bases not matched to a gene. CDR3 length equals 16 residues. The CDR3 nucleotides read TGCAGCGTTATTCTAACCGGGACAGGGAAAGTCTACGAGCAGTACTTC. Amino acid sequence: CSVILTGTGKVYEQYF.

Of note for this clonotype: Germline and junction disagree at one end, which may indicate a read error. The chain is built from TRBV12-3 or TRBV12-4 and TRBJ1-2, with D unclear. The CDR3 is made up of 12 amino acids. As DNA, the CDR3 is TGTGTCAGCAGAGGACGGCTCTATGGCTACACCTTC. Residues: CVSRGRLYGYTF.

This clonotype was seen at least ten times. The V gene is TRBV3-1, the J gene TRBJ1-1; 7 nucleotides line up with TRBD1. Germline CDR1 LGHDT, CDR2 YNNKEL (reference sequence). The CDR3 has 13 amino acids. After removal of 6 bases from V and 3 bases from J, the junction contained 4 bases not matched to a gene. CDR3 coding DNA: TGTGCCAGCAGACGGGACAGATACACTGAAGCTTTCTTT. Amino acids: CASRRDRYTEAFF.

The J gene is TRBJ1-5, the V gene TRBV30; the D is unclear. The CDR3 runs 15 residues. Germline CDR1 GTSNPN, CDR2 SVGIG (reference sequence). The V gene lost 5 bases and the J gene lost 0 bases, with 14 bases spanning the gap. CDR3 region: CAWSTGRASNQPQHF. The CDR3 bases are TGTGCCTGGTCTACCGGACGGGCTAGCAATCAGCCCCAGCATTTT.

This clonotype has a handful of counts. The chain links TRBV5-5 to TRBJ2-2; D possibly corresponds to TRBD1 (6 bases). The CDR3 spans 17 residues. Looked up from germline, CDR1 is SGHKS and CDR2 is YYEKEE (reference sequence). V was pared by 3 bases and J by 3 bases, with 18 bases between. Here the CDR3 DNA reads TGTGCCAGCAGCTCAACATTGACAGGCCCTCACACCGGGGAGCTGTTTTTT. Its translation: CASSSTLTGPHTGELFF.

This clonotype has ten or more counts. This rearrangement joins TRBV20-1 to TRBJ1-3; no clear D gene. The V and J ends lost 2 bases and 0 bases respectively, with 14 bases between them. The CDR3 is 16 residues long. CDR1 and CDR2 from the germline V gene are DFQATT and SNEGSKA (reference sequence). CDR3 in DNA: TGCAGTGCTAGACCGACGGGAGTTGGCTCTGGAAACACCATATATTTT. Translating gives CSARPTGVGSGNTIYF.

This clonotype is categorized as medium-sized. V and J are TRBV10-2 and TRBJ1-1; no clear D. The V and J ends lost 2 bases and 3 bases respectively, with 10 bases between them. The CDR3 loop spans 14 amino acids. The germline CDR1 and CDR2 sequences are WSHSY and SAAADI. The DNA for the CDR3 is TGCGCCAGCAGTGAGGCGGTCAGACACACTGAAGCTTTCTTT. It codes for CASSEAVRHTEAFF.

This clonotype was detected only once. A read error may be the cause here, since a much bigger clone is one base away. This chain uses TRBV29-1 with TRBJ2-1; perhaps D is TRBD1 or TRBD2 (5 bases each). Trimming took 0 bases from V and 10 from J, leaving 19 bases between them. Germline lookup yields CDR1 SQVTM and CDR2 ANQGSEA. The CDR3 extends over 15 amino acids. The CDR3: CSVEDWNPIGAEQFF. DNA of the CDR3: TGCAGCGTTGAAGATTGGAATCCCATCGGGGCGGAGCAGTTCTTC.

This clonotype was recorded a few times. J is TRBJ2-6 and V is TRBV7-9; D possibly corresponds to TRBD1 (6 bases). V was pared by 5 bases and J by 2 bases, with 16 bases between. The CDR3 contains 17 residues. The V gene's germline CDR1 is SEHNR and CDR2 FQNEAQ (reference sequence). The CDR3 protein is CASSSSQGVAGANVLTF. Written as DNA, the CDR3 is TGTGCCAGCAGCAGCTCACAGGGAGTCGCTGGGGCCAACGTCCTGACTTTC. The whole variable domain, filled in from reference TRBV7-9 and TRBJ2-6, reads DTGVSQNPRHKITKRGQNVTFRCDPISEHNRLYWYRQTLGQGPEFLTYFQNEAQLEKSRLLSDRFSAERPKGSFSTLEIQRTEQGDSAMYLCASSSSQGVAGANVLTFGAGSRLTVL.

Ten or more counts support this clonotype. This chain uses TRBV7-9 with TRBJ1-3; no reliable D call. This CDR3 is built from 17 residues. Trimming shortened V by 5 bases and J by 0 bases, and 17 bases separated the two germline ends. CDR1 and CDR2 from the germline V gene are SEHNR and FQNEAQ (reference sequence). Written as DNA, the CDR3 is TGTGCCAGCAGCCGACGCCCAGGAGGATACTCTGGAAACACCATATATTTT. Its translation: CASSRRPGGYSGNTIYF.

This chain uses TRBV9 with TRBJ2-5; 9 bases align to TRBD1. The J segment lost 4 bases and the V segment lost 0 bases, leaving 4 bases of the junction unmatched. The CDR3 spans 15 residues. CDR1 is SGDLS, CDR2 YYNGEE, per germline. The CDR3 DNA follows: TGTGCCAGCAGCGTAGTCCCGACAGGGGGAGAGACCCAGTACTTC. Amino acids: CASSVVPTGGETQYF.

This chain joins TRBV4-2 and TRBJ1-5, with D uncertain. V lost 8 bases and J lost 6, with 11 bases in between. This CDR3 is 12 amino acids long. CDR1 is LGHNA and CDR2 is YNFKEQ in the germline V gene. CDR3 in DNA: TGTGCCAGCCAAGGAGATGCTCAGCCCCAGCATTTT. It encodes CASQGDAQPQHF.

This clonotype appeared many times. The genes are TRBV20-1 and TRBJ1-2, with D uncertain. The CDR3 runs to 15 residues. Germline values: CDR1 DFQATT, CDR2 SNEGSKA (reference sequence). V was pared by 2 bases and J by 4 bases, with 17 bases between. CDR3 sequence (DNA): TGCAGTGCTAGAAGCGATGGAGGATTGGGCTATGGCTACACCTTC. Protein: CSARSDGGLGYGYTF.

This clonotype appeared many times. V and J are TRBV28 and TRBJ1-2; 8 nucleotides align to TRBD1. The V and J ends lost 8 bases and 8 bases, in that order; junction bases with no gene match: 13. The CDR3 contains 14 residues. Germline loops: CDR1 MDHEN, CDR2 SYDVKM. DNA for the CDR3: TGTGCCAGCGGTCAAGGGACAGGCTTAAGAGGCTACACCTTC. It yields the protein CASGQGTGLRGYTF.

The chain carries TRBV27 and TRBJ1-2; 8 bases align to TRBD1. After removal of 4 bases from V and 8 bases from J, the junction contained 9 bases not matched to a gene. Germline CDR1 and CDR2: MNHEY and SMNVEV (reference sequence). The CDR3 is made up of 14 amino acids. The CDR3 DNA reads as TGTGCCAGCAGTTCCGGGACAGGTTCGAAAGGCTACACCTTC. Protein product: CASSSGTGSKGYTF.

There are many counts of this clonotype. The rearrangement uses TRBV6-1 and TRBJ1-1, with D tentatively TRBD1 (5 bases). The CDR3 is 13 residues long. Germline-derived CDR1 and CDR2 are MNHNS and SASEGT. The ends were cut back, 5 bases at V and 3 bases at J, with 10 bases in the middle. The CDR3 protein is CASSPRGDTEAFF. The CDR3 DNA follows: TGTGCCAGCAGTCCGAGAGGGGACACTGAAGCTTTCTTT.

The sample holds many counts of this clonotype. The chain joins TRBV5-1 to TRBJ2-1; D is possibly TRBD2 (6 bases). The CDR3 contains 15 residues. Trimming stripped 2 bases from V and 6 bases from J, with 15 bases between. Germline assignment: CDR1 SGHRS and CDR2 YFSETQ. The CDR3 is CASSFETSLTNEQFF. The CDR3, as DNA: TGCGCCAGCAGCTTCGAGACTAGTTTAACCAATGAGCAGTTCTTC.

This clonotype occurred once. The V and J genes are TRBV19 and TRBJ1-5, with 10 bases lining up with TRBD1. The trim removed 5 bases at V and 7 bases at J, leaving 2 bases unmatched. Looked up from germline, CDR1 is LNHDA and CDR2 is SQIVND (reference sequence). The CDR3 loop spans 13 amino acids. Here the CDR3 reads CASSGTGVQPQHF. The DNA for the CDR3 is TGTGCCAGTAGTGGGACAGGGGTACAGCCCCAGCATTTT.

Many counts were recorded for this clonotype. The rearrangement uses TRBV28 and TRBJ2-5; maybe TRBD1 (5 bases). The V end was cut by 2 bases, the J end by 0 bases, with 7 bases between. The CDR3 totals 14 residues. Germline V lookup: CDR1 MDHEN, CDR2 SYDVKM. The CDR3, as DNA: TGTGCCAGCAGTTTACTCAGGGACCAAGAGACCCAGTACTTC. As protein: CASSLLRDQETQYF.

This clonotype was counted many times. The genes are TRBV7-2 and TRBJ1-6, with TRBD1 matching 7 bases. Germline V gene data show CDR1 as SGHTA and CDR2 as FQGNSA. This CDR3 has 15 residues. V was clipped by 3 bases and J by 8 bases; unmatched bases: 7. The CDR3 region has the DNA TGTGCCAGCAGCTTTGCCCGGGACAGTTATTCACCCCTCCACTTT. Its translation is CASSFARDSYSPLHF.

This clonotype has more than one count but fewer than ten. V is TRBV7-2 and J is TRBJ2-7, with 8 bases matching TRBD1. The trim removed 3 bases at V and 2 bases at J, leaving 3 bases unmatched. The germline CDR1 and CDR2 sequences are SGHTA and FQGNSA. The CDR3 is 14 amino acids. CDR3 DNA: TGTGCCAGCAGCTTGGCGGGACAGGCCTACGAGCAGTACTTC. It translates to CASSLAGQAYEQYF.

This clonotype was counted ten times or more. The CDR3 spells CAIKDYTQETQYF. The CDR3 bases are TGTGCCATCAAGGACTATACCCAAGAGACCCAGTACTTC. The rearrangement joins TRBV10-3 to TRBJ2-5, with D perhaps TRBD2 (6 bases). The CDR3 is made up of 13 amino acids. V dropped 7 bases and J dropped 1 base, with 10 bases sitting between them. CDR1 ENHRY and CDR2 SYGVKD come from the germline V gene.

V gene TRBV14 combines with J gene TRBJ1-2; D may be TRBD1 (5 bases). Germline V lookup: CDR1 SGHDN, CDR2 FVKESK. V lost 3 bases and J 1 base, leaving 12 bases between the germline ends. The CDR3 contains 15 residues. This CDR3 is CASSHDGDLNYGYTF. The CDR3 bases are TGTGCCAGCAGCCACGACGGGGACCTTAACTATGGCTACACCTTC.

This clonotype was detected ten times or more. The V gene is TRBV10-3, the J gene TRBJ2-1; the D gene could be TRBD1 or TRBD2 (6 bases each). The CDR3 spans 14 residues. Trimming removed 6 bases at V and 8 bases at J, with 17 bases between. Per the germline V gene, CDR1 is ENHRY and CDR2 is SYGVKD. This CDR3 reads CAISPTRGFDEQFF. In nucleotides, the CDR3 is TGTGCCATCAGCCCGACTAGGGGGTTCGATGAGCAGTTCTTC.

This clonotype occurred many times. V is TRBV5-8 and J is TRBJ2-6; unclear D gene. The CDR3 extends over 13 amino acids. Trimming removed 4 bases at V and 2 bases at J, with 4 bases between. Germline V gene sequence: CDR1 SGHTS, CDR2 YDEGEE. The CDR3 DNA reads TGTGCCAGCAGCCAGACTGGGGCCAACGTCCTGACTTTC. Translating gives CASSQTGANVLTF.

This clonotype occurred many times. V gene TRBV7-3 combines with J gene TRBJ2-3; 8 nucleotides align to TRBD2. CDR1 is SGHTA and CDR2 is FQGTGA in the germline V gene. The CDR3 extends over 14 amino acids. V lost 4 bases and J lost 5; bases outside the gene matches: 5. As DNA, the CDR3 is TGTGCCAGCAGCTACGGGGGGGCAGGAGATACGCAGTATTTT. This gives the protein CASSYGGAGDTQYF.

This clonotype was seen a handful of times. The chain uses TRBV18 and TRBJ2-5; no definite D call. V was trimmed by 1 base and J by 4 bases, leaving 7 bases between them. Germline V gene sequence: CDR1 KGHSH, CDR2 LQKENI. This CDR3 is 13 amino acids long. Written as DNA, the CDR3 is TGTGCCAGCTCACCACTTGCTTCAGAGACCCAGTACTTC. It encodes CASSPLASETQYF.